This is a list of T cell receptor beta chains from one sample in a study of blood T cell repertoires in COVID-19. Using immunoSEQ multiplex PCR, the repertoire was profiled, and TCRdb retains in-frame clones only, with some absent. This table holds 300,000 to 400,000 clones, about 88% found once. Input material: peripheral blood. The receptors were gathered from a woman in her 70s with COVID-19, enrolled during active disease. Both conserved end residues are part of each CDR3. The size entry is marked missing in some rows and otherwise reads once, few, many or a size class.

>TRBV10-3|.|TRBJ2-6
CAISDPSSGANVLTF
>TRBV5-4|.|TRBJ1-6
CASSLQGSYNSPLHF
>TRBV5-8|.|TRBJ1-4
CASNPWRTNEKLFF
>TRBV2|.|TRBJ2-1
CASILAGGISSYNEQFF
>TRBV7-6|.|TRBJ2-5
CASSLFTSGDPLRETQYF
>TRBV7-2|.|TRBJ1-3
CASSLIGTNSGNTIYF
>TRBV7-9|.|TRBJ1-4
CASSLYDRDLGNEKLFF
>TRBV5-5|.|TRBJ1-2
CASSLDQGANYGYTF
>TRBV12-3/TRBV12-4|.|TRBJ2-7
CASSPDSYEQYF
>TRBV21-1|.|TRBJ1-5
CAGGQGAPQPQHF
>TRBV4-2|.|TRBJ2-1
CASSQGPGLATNEQFF
>TRBV5-1|.|TRBJ1-1
CASSRAGATEAFF
>TRBV27|once|TRBJ1-2
CASSLGGGGANYGYTF
>TRBV27|.|TRBJ1-1
CASSSRAGGRTEAFF
>TRBV24-1|.|TRBJ1-4
CATSSGGSSEKLFF
>TRBV7-9|.|TRBJ2-7
CASSPGATYEQYF
>TRBV30|.|TRBJ1-1
CAWSEMGSNTEAFF
>TRBV18|.|TRBJ1-3
CASSLPNTIYF
>TRBV5-1|once|TRBJ2-3
CASSSGRPPPDTQYF
>TRBV3-1/TRBV3-2|.|TRBJ2-5
CASSQEFGGDETQYF
>TRBV9|.|TRBJ1-2
CASSSRNYGYTF
>TRBV6-5|few|TRBJ1-1
CASSTGVYTEAFF
>TRBV9|.|TRBJ1-2
CASSPEGQGANLYGYTF
>TRBV23-1|.|TRBJ1-5
CASSQSSQGASNQPQHF
>TRBV7-3|.|TRBJ1-1
CASSRQGNTEAFF
>TRBV3-1/TRBV3-2|.|TRBJ2-3
CASSQSSWVAGFREGQYF
>TRBV5-1|.|TRBJ2-2
CASSLEQTGTGELFF
>TRBV28|.|TRBJ1-1
CASSPTDRVYTEAFF
>TRBV14|.|TRBJ1-1
CASSRDSWGTEAFF
>TRBV7-9|.|TRBJ1-1
CASSTTGGTEAFF
>TRBV28|.|TRBJ2-7
CASSLSTGVPYEQYF
>TRBV18|.|TRBJ1-1
CASSPAGQVNTEAFF
>TRBV29-1|.|TRBJ1-2
CSVDRRGQQGYGYTF
>TRBV28|.|TRBJ2-5
CASSLFETGETQYF
>TRBV14|.|TRBJ1-1
CASSQEIGRGPSTEAFF
>TRBV19|.|TRBJ1-1
CASSAGAVTEAFF
>TRBV29-1|.|TRBJ2-5
CSVGGRETQYF
>TRBV25-1|.|TRBJ1-1
CASSDLTGTGNTEAFF
>TRBV6-4|.|TRBJ1-5
CARGQGNQPQHF
>TRBV6-6|.|TRBJ2-2
CASSDRGNTGELFF
>TRBV10-3|.|TRBJ1-5
CAISEVTGQPQHF
>TRBV24-1|.|TRBJ1-1
CATSDSGTGDTEAFF
>TRBV11-2|.|TRBJ1-6
CASISQPGQNSPLHF